This T cell receptor (beta chain) was observed in a study of CD4 T cells in relation to SARS-CoV-2 and coronaviruses. Study in general: The HLA restriction of the shared crossreactive spike epitopes was mapped.

The CDR3 covers 18 residues. J gave up 5 bases and V 4 bases, and 14 bases lay outside the gene matches. Germline assignment: CDR1 MNHEY and CDR2 SVGEGT. The unexposed donors gave CD4+ T cells in about 2010-2019, prior to COVID-19. CD4+ T cells were isolated from the cells after more than nine days of culture. Testing used SARS-CoV-2 S/N and four cold-coronavirus spikes on unexposed-donor CD4+ T cells, cells permitting. The data were produced by immunoSEQ multiplex PCR, yet TCRdb's version contains in-frame clones alone and is incomplete. The data contain about 26,000 clones, roughly 73% of them singletons. Overall study findings and caveats: No donor gave both pre-pandemic and post-infection samples.

Points on this clone: Its antigen is undetermined.

The clonotype originates from a human donor in good health. What was sequenced was CD4+ T cells from PBMCs, cultured in vitro. The chain recombines TRBV6-2 or TRBV6-3 with TRBJ1-1; 12 bases are a match to TRBD1. The CDR3 coding sequence is TGTGCCAGCAGTTCCGCTACCTTGGGACAGGGGGCAGGGACTGAAGCTTTCTTT. Translating gives CASSSATLGQGAGTEAFF.